This TCR beta chain was documented in a study of identical twins. V shed 4 bases and J shed 5 bases, with 8 bases lying between them. This CDR3 region has 12 residues. Germline V gene lookup returns CDR1 MNHEY and CDR2 SVGAGI. TCRdb called the 5' RACE reads again in MiXCR, with one record for every CDR3 protein. The data show fewer than 250,000 distinct CDR3 sequences, 7.5% seen once. This clonotype was counted ten times or more. The same data also went into a second study, on yellow fever vaccine responses in identical twins.

This TCR was recovered from a woman aged 18-30 years in good health. This chain connects TRBV6-5 to TRBJ2-5; no reliable D call. The sequenced sample consisted of CD8+ T cells sorted from blood. CDR3: CASSSPRETQYF. CDR3 nucleotides: TGTGCCAGCAGTTCCCCCAGGGAGACCCAGTACTTC.